One and the same sample provided the 20 T cell receptor beta chains below, sequenced in a study of shared clonotypes between healthy human individuals. In the naive CD8 group, cells lacked CD45RO and were positively selected for CCR7, so terminally differentiated effector memory CD45RA+ cells were left out. Sequenced by immunoSEQ multiplex PCR; TCRdb stores in-frame clones only, minus some. The sample has around 2,000,000 clones; under 95% are singletons. The sequenced material came from naive CD8+ T cells from PBMCs. The receptors shown here come from a man between 18 and 35 years old in good health. Some clones in this sample may be carry-over from other donors' samples.

Only one count was recorded for this clone. The chain uses TRBV11-2 and TRBJ2-3; perhaps D is TRBD1 or TRBD2 (5 bases each). Trimming removed 5 bases from V and 5 bases from J, with 23 bases in between. Germline CDR1 reads SGHAT; CDR2 reads FQNNGV. This CDR3 has 17 amino acids. CDR3 protein: CASSATGTLRRVDTQYF. The CDR3 DNA follows: TGTGCCAGCAGCGCTACCGGGACCCTCAGGAGAGTAGATACGCAGTATTTT.

This clone was detected once. The rearrangement joins TRBV7-6 to TRBJ2-7; D tentatively reads TRBD1 or TRBD2 (5 bases each). CDR1 SGHVS and CDR2 FNYEAQ come from the germline V gene. The CDR3 length is 17 residues. Deletions cut 3 bases from V and 0 bases from J, with 18 bases between. CDR3: CASSLRYLGTSSYEQYF. The CDR3 region has the DNA TGTGCCAGCAGCTTGCGGTACCTCGGGACGAGCTCCTACGAGCAGTACTTC.

The V and J genes are TRBV27 and TRBJ2-7; D remains ambiguous. The CDR3 has 15 residues. Germline values: CDR1 MNHEY, CDR2 SMNVEV (reference sequence). Trimming removed 4 bases at V and 0 bases at J, with 13 bases between. The CDR3 spells CASSSTGPSSYEQYF. CDR3 nucleotide sequence: TGTGCCAGCAGTTCTACGGGCCCCAGCTCCTACGAGCAGTACTTC.

This chain uses TRBV5-4 with TRBJ2-7; D may be TRBD2 (5 bases). Germline loops: CDR1 SGHNT, CDR2 YYREEE (reference sequence). CDR3 length: 13 residues. V shed 2 bases and J shed 3 bases, with 9 bases lying between them. This CDR3 reads CASSLETSYEQYF. The CDR3 DNA follows: TGTGCCAGCAGCTTAGAAACTAGCTACGAGCAGTACTTC.

V and J are TRBV7-8 and TRBJ2-1; perhaps TRBD2 as D (5 bases). This CDR3 has 13 amino acids. V was cut by 3 bases and J by 4 bases, with 7 bases left in between. From germline, CDR1 is SGHVS and CDR2 FQNEAQ. The CDR3 sequence is CASSLGEYNEQFF. CDR3 sequence (DNA): TGTGCCAGCAGCTTGGGAGAGTACAATGAGCAGTTCTTC.

This clone was counted at least ten times. This chain links TRBV19 with TRBJ1-1, with 7 bases identical to TRBD1. This CDR3 comprises 17 residues. From germline, CDR1 is LNHDA and CDR2 SQIVND (reference sequence). Trimming removed 4 bases from V and 1 base from J; junction bases left unmatched: 12. The CDR3 nucleotides read TGTGCCAGTAGTAGTCGGGACAGATCTTATAGGAACACTGAAGCTTTCTTT. Amino acid sequence: CASSSRDRSYRNTEAFF.

The chain uses TRBV30 and TRBJ1-2; D is unclear. The CDR3 extends over 12 amino acids. Germline CDR1 reads GTSNPN; CDR2 reads SVGIG (reference sequence). V was clipped by 4 bases and J by 8 bases, with 14 bases between them. DNA for the CDR3: TGTGCCTGGACCAACCCCGTCGGGGGCTACACCTTC. Protein sequence: CAWTNPVGGYTF.

This clone was seen a single time. The sample has other DNA sequences that encode this CDR3 too. V gene TRBV9 combines with J gene TRBJ2-7; no definite D call. Deletions cut 0 bases from V and 1 base from J, with 8 bases between. The germline gives CDR1 SGDLS, CDR2 YYNGEE. CDR3 length equals 14 residues. The CDR3 here is CASSVEAGSYEQYF. CDR3 sequence (DNA): TGTGCCAGCAGCGTAGAAGCCGGTTCCTACGAGCAGTACTTC.

This chain joins TRBV6-5 and TRBJ2-2; 7 nucleotides agree with TRBD1. Germline V gives CDR1 MNHEY, CDR2 SVGAGI. The CDR3 length is 15 residues. The ends lost 5 bases at V and 4 bases at J; junction bases unmatched: 7. The CDR3 region is CASSQTGLATGELFF. The DNA of the CDR3 is TGTGCCAGCAGTCAGACAGGGTTGGCCACCGGGGAGCTGTTTTTT.

This clone has just one count. The chain carries TRBV19 and TRBJ1-1; tentatively, D is TRBD1 (5 bases). The CDR3 has 10 amino acids. V lost 11 bases and J lost 4, with 8 bases in between. Germline CDR1 LNHDA, CDR2 SQIVND (reference sequence). CDR3 loop: CAGGGTEAFF. CDR3 in DNA: TGTGCCGGGGGGGGCACTGAAGCTTTCTTT.

This chain joins TRBV5-4 and TRBJ2-1, with 7 bases identical to TRBD2. There are 14 residues in the CDR3. V was clipped by 4 bases and J by 3 bases; unmatched bases: 4. Germline V gives CDR1 SGHNT, CDR2 YYREEE (reference sequence). CDR3 nucleotide sequence: TGTGCCAGCAGCCCCGGGACTATCTACAATGAGCAGTTCTTC. Protein sequence: CASSPGTIYNEQFF.

The chain recombines TRBV5-1 with TRBJ1-4; D might be TRBD1 (5 bases). V was shortened by 0 bases and J by 5 bases, with 23 bases between the two germline ends. CDR3 size: 19 residues. Germline V CDR1 and CDR2: SGHRS, YFSETQ. CDR3 sequence reads: CASSLATLLGSGLNEKLFF. CDR3 DNA: TGCGCCAGCAGCTTGGCCACGTTACTTGGGTCGGGACTGAATGAAAAACTGTTTTTT. The variable domain in full, with the rest retrieved from reference TRBV5-1 and TRBJ1-4, is KAGVTQTPRYLIKTRGQQVTLSCSPISGHRSVSWYQQTPGQGLQFLFEYFSETQRNKGNFPGRFSGRQFSNSRSEMNVSTLELGDSALYLCASSLATLLGSGLNEKLFFGSGTQLSVL.

The rearrangement joins TRBV5-6 to TRBJ2-6; 9 bases are shared with TRBD1. The CDR3 covers 18 residues. The germline CDR1 and CDR2 sequences are SGHDT and YYEEEE. V lost 0 bases and J lost 0; bases outside the gene matches: 4. In nucleotides, the CDR3 is TGTGCCAGCAGCTTGGGGAGGGACAGGGTCTCTGGGGCCAACGTCCTGACTTTC. It translates to CASSLGRDRVSGANVLTF. Combining the CDR3 with reference TRBV5-6 and TRBJ2-6 gives the whole variable domain DAGVTQSPTHLIKTRGQQVTLRCSPKSGHDTVSWYQQALGQGPQFIFQYYEEEERQRGNFPDRFSGHQFPNYSSELNVNALLLGDSALYLCASSLGRDRVSGANVLTFGAGSRLTVL.

This chain uses TRBV5-1 with TRBJ2-7; 8 nucleotides align to TRBD1. V was clipped by 4 bases and J by 3 bases; unmatched bases: 9. The CDR3 length is 15 residues. The germline V gene has CDR1 SGHRS and CDR2 YFSETQ. This CDR3 is CASSPGQGGGYEQYF. CDR3 bases: TGCGCCAGCAGCCCCGGACAGGGTGGGGGCTACGAGCAGTACTTC.

This rearrangement joins TRBV7-6 to TRBJ1-1; the D gene is possibly TRBD1 (6 bases). The V gene's germline CDR1 is SGHVS and CDR2 FNYEAQ. V was pared by 5 bases and J by 1 base, with 11 bases between. CDR3 length: 14 amino acids. The CDR3: CASSPGVKNTEAFF. CDR3 DNA: TGTGCCAGCAGCCCAGGGGTCAAGAACACTGAAGCTTTCTTT.

Regarding this clone: An end of the junction differs from the germline gene, which may be a read error. The chain is built from TRBV23-1 and TRBJ2-7; D call uncertain. TRBV23-1 is an open reading frame, and its role is uncertain. The CDR3 covers 12 residues. The CDR3 DNA reads as TGCGCCAGCAGTCACCCAACAGTTGACGTCCCCTTC. It specifies CASSHPTVDVPF.

This clone was picked up one time. The V gene is TRBV28, the J gene TRBJ1-4, with 7 bases matching TRBD1. From germline, CDR1 is MDHEN and CDR2 SYDVKM. The CDR3 is made up of 17 amino acids. V lost 6 bases to trimming and J lost 5 bases; unmatched junction nucleotides: 15. CDR3 bases: TGTGCCAGCAGCCGAAGTACCGCGACAGGGAAGAATGAAAAACTGTTTTTT. The encoded protein is CASSRSTATGKNEKLFF.

V gene TRBV27 combines with J gene TRBJ2-5; the D gene is possibly TRBD1 (6 bases). The CDR3 runs to 16 residues. CDR1 and CDR2 (germline): MNHEY, SMNVEV (reference sequence). V was pared by 5 bases and J by 4 bases, with 20 bases between. CDR3 loop: CASSPHRVGVVETQYF. The CDR3 nucleotides read TGTGCCAGCAGTCCGCACAGGGTGGGGGTCGTAGAGACCCAGTACTTC.

This chain connects TRBV13 to TRBJ1-4; D might be TRBD1 (5 bases). This CDR3 has 15 amino acids. V dropped 5 bases and J dropped 2 bases, with 12 bases sitting between them. Germline CDR1 reads PRHDT; CDR2 reads FYEKMQ (reference sequence). CDR3 amino acids: CASSMFGGTNEKLFF. The CDR3 region has the DNA TGTGCCAGCAGCATGTTCGGGGGGACTAATGAAAAACTGTTTTTT.

Comment on this clone: Other DNA sequences from this sample encode an identical CDR3 as well. The chain uses TRBV9 and TRBJ2-7, with 9 positions matching TRBD1. There are 14 residues in the CDR3. With 4 bases clipped from V and 3 bases from J, the junction kept 5 bases outside the gene matches. CDR1 and CDR2 (germline): SGDLS, YYNGEE. The CDR3 loop reads CASSPADRGYEQYF. CDR3 sequence (DNA): TGTGCCAGCAGCCCGGCGGACAGGGGCTACGAGCAGTACTTC.